This T cell receptor beta chain emerged from a study of CXCR3-negative and CXCR3-positive naive CD8 T cells. Study-wide context: Sequencing gave about 150 million TRB reads overall, about 1.5 +/- 0.3 million per library.

5' RACE that incorporated UMI labels was used to prepare the TRB cDNA libraries. From its re-call of the 5' RACE reads, TCRdb lists each CDR3 protein once, without DNA. The sample includes 46,000 or so distinct CDR3 sequences. CD45RO-CCR7+CD27+CD95- defined naive CD8+ T cells. In the case of this clonotype: The antigen remains undetermined.

This CDR3 has 16 amino acids. Germline loops: CDR1 SGHVS, CDR2 FNYEAQ. Study-level results: In CXCR3-positive naive cells, the TRB CDR3s were more hydrophobic than in CXCR3-negative naive cells.

The V call is TRBV7-6, the J call TRBJ2-2; TCRdb returns TRBD1, unconfirmable since there is no DNA. This TCR was sampled from a human donor in good health. Some clones in this sample may be carry-over from other donors' samples. The sample was naive CXCR3- CD8+ T cells from blood. Subset reported: CD45RO-CCR7+CD27+CD95- naive CD8+ T cells lacking CXCR3 (TNR3-). CDR3 protein: CASSSRDRKGTGELFF.